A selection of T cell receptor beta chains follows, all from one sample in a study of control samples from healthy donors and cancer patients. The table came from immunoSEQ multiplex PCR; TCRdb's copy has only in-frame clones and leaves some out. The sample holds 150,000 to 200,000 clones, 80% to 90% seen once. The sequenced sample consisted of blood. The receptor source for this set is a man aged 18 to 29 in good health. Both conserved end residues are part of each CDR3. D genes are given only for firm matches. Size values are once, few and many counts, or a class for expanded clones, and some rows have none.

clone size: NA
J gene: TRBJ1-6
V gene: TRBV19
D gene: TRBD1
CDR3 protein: CASSSGQVGSPLHF
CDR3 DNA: TGTGCCAGTAGTTCAGGACAGGTTGGCTCACCCCTCCACTTT

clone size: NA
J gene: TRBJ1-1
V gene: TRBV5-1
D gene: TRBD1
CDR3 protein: CASSTDRENTEAFF
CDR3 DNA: TGCGCCAGCAGCACTGACAGGGAGAACACTGAAGCTTTCTTT

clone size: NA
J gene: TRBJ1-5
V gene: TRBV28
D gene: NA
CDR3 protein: CASRWEAHQPQHF
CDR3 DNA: TGTGCCAGCAGATGGGAAGCACATCAGCCCCAGCATTTT

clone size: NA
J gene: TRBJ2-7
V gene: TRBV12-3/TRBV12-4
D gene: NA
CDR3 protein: CASSPVSYEQYF
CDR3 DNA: TGTGCCAGCAGCCCCGTATCCTACGAGCAGTACTTC

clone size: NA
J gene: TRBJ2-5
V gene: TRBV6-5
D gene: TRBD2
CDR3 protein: CASSYWSGGGGETQYF
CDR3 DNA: TGTGCCAGCAGTTACTGGTCGGGGGGGGGCGGAGAGACCCAGTACTTC

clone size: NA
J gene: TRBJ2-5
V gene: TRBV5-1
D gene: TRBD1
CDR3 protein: CASSSRDRNMETQYF
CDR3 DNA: TGCGCCAGCAGCTCCCGGGACAGGAATATGGAGACCCAGTACTTC

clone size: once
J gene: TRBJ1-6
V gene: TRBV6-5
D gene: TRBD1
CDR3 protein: CASSSDRGSSPLHF
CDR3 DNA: TGTGCCAGCAGTTCCGACAGGGGAAGCTCACCCCTCCACTTT

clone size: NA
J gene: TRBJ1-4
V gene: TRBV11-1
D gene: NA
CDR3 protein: CASSPEGITGSGKLFF
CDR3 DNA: TGTGCCAGCAGCCCGGAAGGGATTACAGGTTCGGGAAAACTGTTTTTT

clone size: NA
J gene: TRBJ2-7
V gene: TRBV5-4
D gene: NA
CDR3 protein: CASSPPLRSEQYF
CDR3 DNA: TGTGCCAGCAGCCCTCCCCTTCGGAGCGAGCAGTACTTC

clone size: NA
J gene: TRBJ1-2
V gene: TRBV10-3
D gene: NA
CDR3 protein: CAISGTPPGYGYTF
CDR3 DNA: TGTGCCATCAGCGGGACACCTCCTGGCTATGGCTACACCTTC

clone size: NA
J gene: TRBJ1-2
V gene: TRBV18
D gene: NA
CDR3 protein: CASSPGTYGYTF
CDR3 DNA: TGTGCCAGCTCACCCGGGACGTATGGCTACACCTTC

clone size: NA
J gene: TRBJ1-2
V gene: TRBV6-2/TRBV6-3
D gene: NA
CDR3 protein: CASSGRTDPYGYTF
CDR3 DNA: TGTGCCAGCAGTGGTCGGACAGACCCCTATGGCTACACCTTC

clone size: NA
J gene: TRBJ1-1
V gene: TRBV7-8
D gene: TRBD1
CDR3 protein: CASSRQGPNTEAFF
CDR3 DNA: TGTGCCAGCAGCCGACAGGGACCGAACACTGAAGCTTTCTTT

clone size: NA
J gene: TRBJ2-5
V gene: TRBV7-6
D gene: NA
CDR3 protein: CASSLAVVVGETQYF
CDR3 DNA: TGTGCCAGCAGCTTAGCCGTGGTAGTGGGAGAGACCCAGTACTTC

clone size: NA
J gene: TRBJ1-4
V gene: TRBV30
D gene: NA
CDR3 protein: CAWSNTPGTWEKLFF
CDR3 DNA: TGTGCCTGGAGCAACACCCCCGGGACTTGGGAAAAACTGTTTTTT

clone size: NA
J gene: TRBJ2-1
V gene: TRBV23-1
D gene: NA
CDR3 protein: CASSQRNEQFF
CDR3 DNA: TGCGCCAGCAGTCAGCGCAATGAGCAGTTCTTC

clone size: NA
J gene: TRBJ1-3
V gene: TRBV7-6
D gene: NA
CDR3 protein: CASSLGGNTIYF
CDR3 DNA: TGTGCCAGCAGCTTAGGAGGAAACACCATATATTTT

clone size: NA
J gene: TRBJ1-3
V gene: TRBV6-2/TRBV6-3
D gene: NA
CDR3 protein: CASSYSVPGVGNTIYF
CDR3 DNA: TGTGCCAGCAGTTACTCTGTACCGGGGGTGGGAAACACCATATATTTT

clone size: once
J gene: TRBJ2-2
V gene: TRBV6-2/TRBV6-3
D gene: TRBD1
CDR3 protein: CASSYLLTGLAGELFF
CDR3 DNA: TGTGCCAGCAGTTATCTACTGACAGGGCTGGCCGGGGAGCTGTTTTTT

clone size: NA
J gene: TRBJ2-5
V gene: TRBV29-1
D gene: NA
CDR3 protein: CSVEFTQETQYF
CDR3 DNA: TGCAGCGTTGAGTTCACGCAAGAGACCCAGTACTTC

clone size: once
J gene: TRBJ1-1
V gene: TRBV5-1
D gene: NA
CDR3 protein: CASSLEQGAGEAFF
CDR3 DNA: TGCGCCAGCAGCTTGGAACAGGGTGCTGGAGAAGCTTTCTTT

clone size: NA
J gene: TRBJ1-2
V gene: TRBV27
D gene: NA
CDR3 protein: CASSSQTRVAYGYTF
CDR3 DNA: TGTGCCAGCAGTTCCCAAACCAGGGTCGCCTATGGCTACACCTTC

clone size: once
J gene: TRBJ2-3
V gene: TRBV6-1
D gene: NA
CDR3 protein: CASSERAGAGTDTQYF
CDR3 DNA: TGTGCCAGCAGTGAAAGGGCAGGGGCAGGCACAGATACGCAGTATTTT

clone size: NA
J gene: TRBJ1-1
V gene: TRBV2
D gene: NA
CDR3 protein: CARGGLRVNTEAFF
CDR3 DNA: TGTGCCAGGGGAGGGCTTCGGGTGAACACTGAAGCTTTCTTT

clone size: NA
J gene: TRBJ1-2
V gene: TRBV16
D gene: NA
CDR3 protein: CASSQSPRGDGYTF
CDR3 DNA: TGTGCCAGCAGCCAATCCCCGCGGGGAGATGGCTACACCTTC

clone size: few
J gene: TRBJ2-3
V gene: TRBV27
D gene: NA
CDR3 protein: CASPPREPGTDTQYF
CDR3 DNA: TGTGCCAGCCCCCCGAGAGAGCCAGGCACAGATACGCAGTATTTT

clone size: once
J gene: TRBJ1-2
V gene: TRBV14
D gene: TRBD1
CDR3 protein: CASSQGQGYGYTF
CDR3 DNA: TGTGCCAGCAGCCAAGGACAGGGCTATGGCTACACCTTC

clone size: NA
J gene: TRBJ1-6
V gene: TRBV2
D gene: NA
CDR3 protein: CASSLGHPSNSPLHF
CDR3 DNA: TGTGCCAGCAGCCTGGGACACCCCAGTAATTCACCCCTCCACTTT

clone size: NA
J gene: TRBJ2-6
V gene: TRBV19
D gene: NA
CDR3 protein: CASSSWGAGANVLTF
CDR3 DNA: TGTGCCAGTAGTTCGTGGGGAGCTGGGGCCAACGTCCTGACTTTC

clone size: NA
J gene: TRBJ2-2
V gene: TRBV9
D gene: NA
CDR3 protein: CASSGLTGELFF
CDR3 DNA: TGTGCCAGCAGCGGATTAACCGGGGAGCTGTTTTTT

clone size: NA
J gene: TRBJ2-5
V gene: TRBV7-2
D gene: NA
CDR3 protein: CASSLAITVKETQYF
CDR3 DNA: TGTGCCAGCAGCTTAGCGATCACAGTCAAGGAGACCCAGTACTTC

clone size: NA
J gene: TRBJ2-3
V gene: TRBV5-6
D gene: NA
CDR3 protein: CASSSYRTLLPDTQYF
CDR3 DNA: TGTGCCAGCAGCAGCTACAGGACTCTCCTCCCGGATACGCAGTATTTT